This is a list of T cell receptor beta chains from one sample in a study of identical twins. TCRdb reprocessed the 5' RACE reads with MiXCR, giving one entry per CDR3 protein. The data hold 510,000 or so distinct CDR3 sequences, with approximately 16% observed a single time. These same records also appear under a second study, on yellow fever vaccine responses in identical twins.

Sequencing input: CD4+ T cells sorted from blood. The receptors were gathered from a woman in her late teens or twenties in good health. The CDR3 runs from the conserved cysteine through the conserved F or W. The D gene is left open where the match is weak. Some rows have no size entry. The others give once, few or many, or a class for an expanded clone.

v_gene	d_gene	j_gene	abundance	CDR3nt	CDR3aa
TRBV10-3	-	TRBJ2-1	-	TGTGCCATCAGTGAGCGGGAGCTCTACAATGAGCAGTTCTTC	CAISERELYNEQFF
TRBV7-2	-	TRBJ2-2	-	TGTGCCAGCCGATCGGAACTAGCTGGCACCGGGGAGCTGTTTTTT	CASRSELAGTGELFF
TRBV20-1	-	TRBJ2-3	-	TGCAGTGCTAGAGATCGGGCCAGGGGGGGACTCACAGATACGCAGTATTTT	CSARDRARGGLTDTQYF
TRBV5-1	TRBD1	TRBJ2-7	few	TGCGCCAGCAGCACCGGGACAGCCTACGAGCAGTACTTC	CASSTGTAYEQYF
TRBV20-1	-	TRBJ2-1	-	TGCAGTGCTACCCCTTCTGGGGACACTGAGCAGTTCTTC	CSATPSGDTEQFF
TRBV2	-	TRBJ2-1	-	TGTGCCAGCAGTGTAGCAGGGTGGGTCAGCTCCTACAATGAGCAGTTCTTC	CASSVAGWVSSYNEQFF
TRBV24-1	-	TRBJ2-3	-	TGTGCCACCAGTGATTCCGTCACAGATACGCAGTATTTT	CATSDSVTDTQYF
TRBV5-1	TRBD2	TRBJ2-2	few	TGCGCCAGCAGCTTGATTTCGGGGGGAGGCGCCGGGGAGCTGTTTTTT	CASSLISGGGAGELFF
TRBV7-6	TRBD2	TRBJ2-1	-	TGTGCCAGCAGCTCAGGAATCAGCGGGATTACCTACAATGAGCAGTTCTTC	CASSSGISGITYNEQFF
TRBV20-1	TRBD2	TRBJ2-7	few	TGCAGTGCTAGCCGGGGGCTAGCGGGGGGGGCTGGCTACGAGCAGTACTTC	CSASRGLAGGAGYEQYF
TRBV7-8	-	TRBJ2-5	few	TGTGCCAGCAGCTTTTCGACCTCCCGGACACAAGAGACCCAGTACTTC	CASSFSTSRTQETQYF
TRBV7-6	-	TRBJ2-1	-	TGTGCCAGCAGCCCAAGCCCTCTGACGTGGCAGTTCTTC	CASSPSPLTWQFF
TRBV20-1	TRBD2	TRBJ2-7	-	TGCAGTGCTGCCCCCAGGGAGGGGTTGGCCTACGAGCAGTACTTC	CSAAPREGLAYEQYF
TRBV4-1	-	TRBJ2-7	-	TGCGCCAGCAGCCAAGGGAACCCTACGTCAGGGTACGAGCAGTACTTC	CASSQGNPTSGYEQYF
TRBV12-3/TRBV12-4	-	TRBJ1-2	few	TGTGCCAGCAGCGACGGGGACGGGACTAACTATGGCTACACCTTC	CASSDGDGTNYGYTF
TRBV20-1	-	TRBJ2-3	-	TGCAGTGCTAGGCGAGGCGGGGCGTCCACAGATACGCAGTATTTT	CSARRGGASTDTQYF
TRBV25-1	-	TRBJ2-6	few	TGTGCCAGCAGTGAATTGCAGGGCGCAAGGGCCAACGTCCTGACTTTC	CASSELQGARANVLTF
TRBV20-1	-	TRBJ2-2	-	TGCAGTGCCAAAACCGGGACTCTTAACACCGGGGAGCTGTTTTTT	CSAKTGTLNTGELFF
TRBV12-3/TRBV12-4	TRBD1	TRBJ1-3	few	TGTGCCAGCAGTCGAACAGGGGATTCTGGAAACACCATATATTTT	CASSRTGDSGNTIYF
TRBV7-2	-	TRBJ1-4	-	TGTGCCAGCAGCTTACTAGGGGATGAAAAACTGTTTTTT	CASSLLGDEKLFF
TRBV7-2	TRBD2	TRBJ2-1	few	TGTGCCAGCAGCCTCCCGGGACTAGCTCTTGAGCAGTTCTTC	CASSLPGLALEQFF
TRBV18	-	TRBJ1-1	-	TGTGCCAGCTCGTCAAAACAAGAAAACACTGAAGCTTTCTTT	CASSSKQENTEAFF
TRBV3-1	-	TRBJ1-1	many	TGTGCCAGCAGCCCTGGACAGACGAACACTGAAGCTTTCTTT	CASSPGQTNTEAFF